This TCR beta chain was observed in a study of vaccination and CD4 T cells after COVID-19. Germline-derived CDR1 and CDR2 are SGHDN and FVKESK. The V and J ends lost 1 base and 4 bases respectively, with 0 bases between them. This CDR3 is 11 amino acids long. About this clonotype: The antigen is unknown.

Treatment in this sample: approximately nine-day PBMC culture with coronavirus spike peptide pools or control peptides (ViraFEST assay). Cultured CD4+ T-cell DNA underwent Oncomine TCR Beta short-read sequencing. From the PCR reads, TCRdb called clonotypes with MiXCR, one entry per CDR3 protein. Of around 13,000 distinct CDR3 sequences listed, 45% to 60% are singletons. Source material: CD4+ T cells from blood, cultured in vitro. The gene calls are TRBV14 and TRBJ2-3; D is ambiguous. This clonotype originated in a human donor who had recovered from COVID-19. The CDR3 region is CASSQADTQYF. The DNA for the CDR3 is TGTGCCAGCAGCCAAGCAGATACGCAGTATTTT.